This T cell receptor beta chain was sequenced during a study of identifying expanded T cells in peripheral blood. Worth noting for this clone: The antigen remains unidentified.

General study points: Approximately two-week clone count variance significantly increased as total template count grew. About 1.3 clones differed between technical replicates, versus around 15 and 18 over time.

Collection occurred without any documented infections or immune events in donors. CDR3 length: 13 amino acids. Trimming cost V 3 bases and J 7 bases; bases outside gene matches: 5. Germline assignment: CDR1 SGHRS and CDR2 YFSETQ. Sequencing used immunoSEQ multiplex PCR; TCRdb keeps in-frame clones, though not all of them. The sample shows about 82,000 clones, over 85% of them seen only once. Sequencing was done on a sample of blood. This sequence originates from a person aged 18 to 75 in good health. This sequence joins TRBV5-1 and TRBJ1-2, with 8 bases aligning to TRBD1. In nucleotides, the CDR3 is TGCGCCAGCAGCTACCAGGGGGCAGGTGGCTACACCTTC. Its protein product is CASSYQGAGGYTF.